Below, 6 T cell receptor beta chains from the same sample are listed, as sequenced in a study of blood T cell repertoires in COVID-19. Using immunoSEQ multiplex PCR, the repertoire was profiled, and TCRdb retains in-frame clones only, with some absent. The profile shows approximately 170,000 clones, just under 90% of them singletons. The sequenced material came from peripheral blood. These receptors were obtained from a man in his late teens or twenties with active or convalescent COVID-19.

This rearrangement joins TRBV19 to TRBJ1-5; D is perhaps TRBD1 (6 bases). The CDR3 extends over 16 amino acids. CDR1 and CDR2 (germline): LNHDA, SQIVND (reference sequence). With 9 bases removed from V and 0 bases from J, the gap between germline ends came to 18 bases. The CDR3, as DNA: TGTGCCAGCAGACGTGGACAGCCTTATAGCAATCAGCCCCAGCATTTT. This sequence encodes CASRRGQPYSNQPQHF. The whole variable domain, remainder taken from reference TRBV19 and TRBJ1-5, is DGGITQSPKYLFRKEGQNVTLSCEQNLNHDAMYWYRQDPGQGLRLIYYSQIVNDFQKGDIAEGYSVSREKKESFPLTVTSAQKNPTAFYLCASRRGQPYSNQPQHFGDGTRLSIL.

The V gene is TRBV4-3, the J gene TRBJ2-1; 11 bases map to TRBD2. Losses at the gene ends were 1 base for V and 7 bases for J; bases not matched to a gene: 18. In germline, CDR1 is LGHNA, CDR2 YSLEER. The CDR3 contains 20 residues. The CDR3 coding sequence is TGCGCCAGCAGCCAAGGCGCGGACTATATTAGACTAGCGGGAACGAATGAGCAGTTCTTC. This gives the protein CASSQGADYIRLAGTNEQFF.

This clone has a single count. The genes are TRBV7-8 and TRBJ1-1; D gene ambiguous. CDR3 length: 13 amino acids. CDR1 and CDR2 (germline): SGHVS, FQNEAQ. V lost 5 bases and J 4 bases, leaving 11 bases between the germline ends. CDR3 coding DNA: TGTGCCAGCAGCCCACTCCCGGGCACTGAAGCTTTCTTT. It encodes CASSPLPGTEAFF.

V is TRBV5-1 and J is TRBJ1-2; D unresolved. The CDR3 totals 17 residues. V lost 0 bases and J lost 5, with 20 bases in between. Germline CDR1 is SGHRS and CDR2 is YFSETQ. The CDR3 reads CASSLGLSPFQDYGYTF. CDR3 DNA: TGCGCCAGCAGCTTGGGTCTATCGCCATTCCAGGATTATGGCTACACCTTC.

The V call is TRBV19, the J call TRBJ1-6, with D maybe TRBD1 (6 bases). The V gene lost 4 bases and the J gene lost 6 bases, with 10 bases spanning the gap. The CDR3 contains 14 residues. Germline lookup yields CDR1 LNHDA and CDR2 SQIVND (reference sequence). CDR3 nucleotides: TGTGCCAGTAGTAGCTACAGGGCTAATTCACCCCTCCACTTT. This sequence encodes CASSSYRANSPLHF.

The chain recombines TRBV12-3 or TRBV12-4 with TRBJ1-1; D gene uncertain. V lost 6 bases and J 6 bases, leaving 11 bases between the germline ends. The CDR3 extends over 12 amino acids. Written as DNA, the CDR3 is TGTGCCAGCAGGTTCACCCAGGCTGAAGCTTTCTTT. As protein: CASRFTQAEAFF.